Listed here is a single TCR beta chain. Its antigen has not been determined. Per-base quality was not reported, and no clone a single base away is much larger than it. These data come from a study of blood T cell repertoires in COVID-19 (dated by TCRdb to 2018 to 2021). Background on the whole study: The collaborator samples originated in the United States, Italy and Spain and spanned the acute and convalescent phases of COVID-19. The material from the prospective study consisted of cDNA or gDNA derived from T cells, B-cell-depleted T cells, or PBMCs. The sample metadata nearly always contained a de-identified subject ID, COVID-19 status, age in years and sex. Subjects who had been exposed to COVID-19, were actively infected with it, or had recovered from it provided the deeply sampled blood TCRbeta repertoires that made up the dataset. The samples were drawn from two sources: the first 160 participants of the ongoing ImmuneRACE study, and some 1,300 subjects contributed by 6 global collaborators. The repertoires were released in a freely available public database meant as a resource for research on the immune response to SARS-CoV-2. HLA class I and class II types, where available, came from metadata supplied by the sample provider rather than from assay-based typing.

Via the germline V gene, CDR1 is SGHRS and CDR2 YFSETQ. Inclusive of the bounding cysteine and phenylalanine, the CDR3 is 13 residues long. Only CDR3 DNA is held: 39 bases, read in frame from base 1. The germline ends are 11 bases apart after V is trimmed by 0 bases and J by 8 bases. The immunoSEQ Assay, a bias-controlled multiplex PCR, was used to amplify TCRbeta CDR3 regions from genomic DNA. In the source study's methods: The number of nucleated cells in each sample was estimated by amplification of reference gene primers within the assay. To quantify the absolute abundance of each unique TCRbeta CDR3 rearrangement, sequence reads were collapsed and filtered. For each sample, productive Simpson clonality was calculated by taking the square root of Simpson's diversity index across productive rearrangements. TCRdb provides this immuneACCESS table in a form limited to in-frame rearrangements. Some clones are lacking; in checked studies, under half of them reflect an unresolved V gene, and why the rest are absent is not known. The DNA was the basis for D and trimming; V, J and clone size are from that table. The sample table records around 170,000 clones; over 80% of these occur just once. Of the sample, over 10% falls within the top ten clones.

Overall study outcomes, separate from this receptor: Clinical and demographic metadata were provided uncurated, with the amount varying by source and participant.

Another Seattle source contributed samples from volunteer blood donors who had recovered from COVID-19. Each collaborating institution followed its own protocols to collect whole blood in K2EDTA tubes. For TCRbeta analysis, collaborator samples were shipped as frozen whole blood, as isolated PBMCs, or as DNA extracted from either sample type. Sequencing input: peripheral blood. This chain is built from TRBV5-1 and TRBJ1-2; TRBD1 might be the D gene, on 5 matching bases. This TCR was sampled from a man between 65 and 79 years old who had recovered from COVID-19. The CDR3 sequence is CASSLVGGGGYTF. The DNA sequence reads TGCGCCAGCAGCTTGGTGGGGGGAGGAGGCTACACCTTC.